The next 13 T cell receptor beta chains were all read from a single sample in a study of low-dose radiotherapy and immunotherapy resistance in tumors. First-strand cDNA relied on TRAV- and TRBV-specific primers spanning alpha and beta chains. The PCR that amplified TCRs ran for around 20 cycles, relying on a constant-region primer and a V-primer adapter. TCRdb used MiXCR to reprocess the reads, holding one entry per CDR3 protein. This sample has almost 40,000 distinct CDR3 sequences; roughly 28% occur once, and the top ten carry around 4%. Time point: before trial treatment. This sample comprised PBMCs, obtained before treatment. The receptors come from a male donor with gallbladder cancer.

CDR3 sequence reads: CSVVGQEGVYEQYF. CDR3 bases: TGCAGCGTGGTTGGGCAGGAAGGGGTCTACGAGCAGTACTTC. The genes are TRBV29-1 and TRBJ2-7; maybe TRBD1 (5 bases). The CDR3 totals 14 residues. CDR1 SQVTM and CDR2 ANQGSEA come from the germline V gene. With 6 bases removed from V and 3 bases from J, the gap between germline ends came to 18 bases.

The chain employs TRBV5-1 and TRBJ2-7; 9 bases line up with TRBD1. The germline V gene encodes CDR1 SGHRS and CDR2 YFSETQ. This CDR3 has 14 amino acids. V gave up 4 bases and J gave up 5 bases; unmatched junction bases: 7. Here the CDR3 DNA reads TGCGCCAGCAGCACCGGACAGGGGAACCACGAGCAGTACTTC. Its protein is CASSTGQGNHEQYF.

The V and J genes are TRBV5-1 and TRBJ2-7; tentative D call: TRBD2 (5 bases). V was trimmed by 0 bases and J by 3 bases, leaving 7 bases between them. The CDR3 is 13 residues long. CDR1 and CDR2 (germline): SGHRS, YFSETQ. The CDR3 loop reads CASSLDRGYEQYF. In nucleotides, the CDR3 is TGCGCCAGCAGCTTGGATCGGGGCTACGAGCAGTACTTC.

The table lists this clonotype with a few counts. The chain links TRBV27 to TRBJ2-3; D remains ambiguous. Germline lookup yields CDR1 MNHEY and CDR2 SMNVEV (reference sequence). The CDR3 is 14 residues long. Trimming took 3 bases from V and 2 from J, leaving 9 bases between them. The CDR3: CASSFGQNTDTQYF. In nucleotides, the CDR3 is TGTGCCAGCAGTTTCGGGCAGAACACAGATACGCAGTATTTT.

The V call is TRBV20-1, the J call TRBJ2-1; D gene uncertain. CDR1 and CDR2 from the germline V gene are DFQATT and SNEGSKA (reference sequence). The V and J ends lost 6 bases and 6 bases respectively, with 6 bases between them. The CDR3 consists of 10 residues. CDR3 in amino acids: CSAKVNEQFF. DNA for the CDR3: TGCAGTGCCAAGGTCAATGAGCAGTTCTTC.

The rearrangement joins TRBV5-6 to TRBJ2-7; 8 nucleotides align to TRBD2. Germline V CDR1 and CDR2: SGHDT, YYEEEE. The J segment lost 5 bases and the V segment lost 4 bases, leaving 8 bases of the junction unmatched. The CDR3 runs to 14 residues. CDR3 DNA sequence: TGTGCCAGCAGCGTGGCGGGGGGCCCCAACGAGCAGTACTTC. Translated, it gives CASSVAGGPNEQYF.

Remarks on this clonotype: A far larger clone is only one base removed, so a read error is likely. The chain links TRBV6-2 or TRBV6-3 to TRBJ2-1; TRBD1 is a possible D gene (5 bases). CDR1 is MNHEY, CDR2 SVGEGT, per germline. V lost 6 bases to trimming and J lost 10 bases, with 16 bases between them. This CDR3 comprises 13 residues. As DNA, the CDR3 is TGTGCCAGCAGGATTGACAGAACCTACGAGCAGTTCTTC. Translating gives CASRIDRTYEQFF.

The chain couples TRBV28 to TRBJ2-2, with 16 bases lining up with TRBD2. The V segment lost 0 bases and the J segment 3 bases; nucleotides outside the gene matches: 4. CDR1 and CDR2 from the germline V gene are MDHEN and SYDVKM. The CDR3 totals 19 residues. CDR3 DNA: TGTGCCAGCAGTTTATGGGGACTAGCGGGAGGGCGGGACACCGGGGAGCTGTTTTTT. This codes for CASSLWGLAGGRDTGELFF.

The chain has TRBV6-6 and TRBJ1-2, with 8 bases lining up with TRBD1. This CDR3 is built from 15 residues. The junction had 11 bases not matched to a gene; V was cut back by 6 bases and J by 5 bases. Per germline, CDR1 MNHNY and CDR2 SVGAGI (reference sequence). The CDR3 protein is CASSTRQGRGYGYTF. The CDR3, as DNA: TGTGCCAGCAGCACTAGACAGGGGCGGGGGTATGGCTACACCTTC.

This clonotype was seen at least ten times. The chain is built from TRBV18 and TRBJ2-5, with no clear D. Germline lookup yields CDR1 KGHSH and CDR2 LQKENI. CDR3 length: 14 amino acids. V shed 2 bases and J shed 5 bases, with 12 bases lying between them. Here the CDR3 DNA reads TGTGCCAGCTCACCAGTCAGGTCCCAGGAGACCCAGTACTTC. This encodes CASSPVRSQETQYF.

The chain recombines TRBV6-1 with TRBJ2-2; no firm D call. The CDR3 is made up of 15 amino acids. Germline V gives CDR1 MNHNS, CDR2 SASEGT. Trimming stripped 4 bases from V and 4 bases from J, with 13 bases between. The CDR3 bases are TGTGCCAGCAGTGTACGCAGGTCTAGCACCGGGGAGCTGTTTTTT. Translated: CASSVRRSSTGELFF.

Note on this clonotype: A read error is the likely source, as a far larger clone sits one nucleotide away. The rearrangement links TRBV6-2 or TRBV6-3 to TRBJ2-1; D is perhaps TRBD1 (6 bases). V lost 2 bases to trimming and J lost 10 bases, with 12 bases between them. The CDR3 covers 13 residues. Germline V gene lookup returns CDR1 MNHEY and CDR2 SVGEGT. The CDR3 DNA follows: TGTGCCAGCAGTTACGACAGGTCCTACGAGCAGTTCTTC. Translated: CASSYDRSYEQFF.

This clonotype was seen ten or more times. The V gene is TRBV5-1, the J gene TRBJ2-2; D may match TRBD1 or TRBD2 (5 bases each). Germline V gene lookup returns CDR1 SGHRS and CDR2 YFSETQ. CDR3 size: 12 residues. V shed 3 bases and J shed 6 bases, with 6 bases lying between them. CDR3 loop: CASSWDAGELFF. CDR3 sequence (DNA): TGCGCCAGCAGCTGGGACGCCGGGGAGCTGTTTTTT.